Listed below are T cell receptor beta chains from one sample, sequenced in a study of OX40 agonist ivuxolimab in advanced cancers. Measured with immunoSEQ multiplex PCR; TCRdb has only the in-frame clones, and not every one. The sample has about 67,000 clones; over 80% are singletons. Material: CD4+ or CD8+ T cells sorted from blood, obtained in a trial of the OX40 agonist ivuxolimab. The receptors stem from an adult with an advanced solid tumor such as melanoma, head and neck, liver or kidney cancer. CDR3s include the opening cysteine and the closing phenylalanine or tryptophan. D genes are given only for firm matches. Not all rows give a size; the values are once, few, many and, for expanded clones, a class.

d_call	j_call	clone_size	v_call	cdr3_nt	cdr3_aa
TRBD1	TRBJ2-6	-	TRBV2	TGTGCCAGCAGCCGGCCGGGACAGGTTCTCTCTGGGGCCAACGTCCTGACTTTC	CASSRPGQVLSGANVLTF
TRBD2	TRBJ2-3	-	TRBV9	TGTGCCAGCAGCGCGTACTTAGCGGGGGCCTACACAGATACGCAGTATTTT	CASSAYLAGAYTDTQYF
TRBD2	TRBJ2-1	-	TRBV29-1	TGCAGCGTCGGACTAGGGGATGAGCAGTTCTTC	CSVGLGDEQFF
-	TRBJ2-1	-	TRBV6-5	TGTGCCAGCAAATCTGAGCAGTTCTTC	CASKSEQFF
-	TRBJ2-1	-	TRBV28	TGTGCCAGCTCAACGAGGGCTTTGAATGAGCAGTTCTTC	CASSTRALNEQFF
TRBD2	TRBJ2-7	-	TRBV30	TGTGCCTGGAAATCTAGCGGGAGTTTCCACGAGCAGTACTTC	CAWKSSGSFHEQYF
-	TRBJ1-6	-	TRBV7-9	TGTGCCAGCAGCACCCACGAGAATTCACCCCTCCACTTT	CASSTHENSPLHF
-	TRBJ1-3	-	TRBV28	TGTGCCAGCAGCCCCACTTGGAGCTCTGGAAACACCATATATTTT	CASSPTWSSGNTIYF
-	TRBJ2-2	-	TRBV7-8	TGTGCCAGCAGCCCCCTAAGGCAAGCTCGCACCGGGGAGCTGTTTTTT	CASSPLRQARTGELFF
-	TRBJ1-2	-	TRBV29-1	TGCAGCGTTGAGTCCGCGACCTCAGGACGTGGCTACACCTTC	CSVESATSGRGYTF
-	TRBJ1-1	few	TRBV2	TGTGCCAGCAGGACCTCATGGGGGGAGGGCACTGAAGCTTTCTTT	CASRTSWGEGTEAFF
-	TRBJ1-1	few	TRBV28	TGTGCCAGCAGTCACACTAGGACACACACTGAAGCTTTCTTT	CASSHTRTHTEAFF
TRBD2	TRBJ2-1	-	TRBV27	TGTGCCAGCAGTTTATCCCTACTAGCGGGGGCCTACAATGAGCAGTTCTTC	CASSLSLLAGAYNEQFF
-	TRBJ1-2	few	TRBV4-3	TGCGCCAGCAGCCAAGGCCCTACTACTCGAGGTGGCTACACCTTC	CASSQGPTTRGGYTF
-	TRBJ2-7	-	TRBV9	TGTGCCAGCAGCGTAAATCAGGGCAGATACGAGCAGTACTTC	CASSVNQGRYEQYF
-	TRBJ2-1	-	TRBV29-1	TGCAGCGTTGAAGATAAGCTAGCACCGAGGGAGAATGAGCAGTTCTTC	CSVEDKLAPRENEQFF
-	TRBJ2-5	-	TRBV9	TGTGCCAGCACCCTACGGGGCGCGGGTGGAGAGACCCAGTACTTC	CASTLRGAGGETQYF
-	TRBJ1-5	-	TRBV6-1	TGTGCCAGCAGACACGGGATTAATAGCAATCAGCCCCAGCATTTT	CASRHGINSNQPQHF
-	TRBJ2-2	-	TRBV28	TGTGCCAGCGGTTCGGGACAAGACACCGGGGAGCTGTTTTTT	CASGSGQDTGELFF
-	TRBJ2-5	-	TRBV5-6	TGTGCCAGCAGCACAAAAGAGACCCAGTACTTC	CASSTKETQYF
TRBD1	TRBJ2-5	-	TRBV19	TGTGCCAGTGGAAGAAGGGGACAGGGGAGCCAAGAGACCCAGTACTTC	CASGRRGQGSQETQYF